One and the same sample provided the 21 T cell receptor beta chains below, sequenced in a study of shared clonotypes between healthy human individuals. Only in-frame clones appear in the TCRdb table, and some are missing; sequencing was by immunoSEQ multiplex PCR. The sample carries some 360,000 clones, around four fifths recorded once. The sequenced sample consisted of memory CD4+ T cells sorted from blood. Subset described: CD45RA-negative fraction. Receptors were obtained from a man aged 25-40 years in good health.

This chain links TRBV5-5 with TRBJ2-2, with 8 bases lining up with TRBD1. The germline V gene has CDR1 SGHKS and CDR2 YYEKEE (reference sequence). The CDR3 totals 15 residues. Trimming cost V 1 base and J 5 bases; bases outside gene matches: 4. The CDR3 loop is CASSLPGQVTGELFF. The CDR3 DNA sequence: TGTGCCAGCAGCTTGCCGGGACAGGTTACCGGGGAGCTGTTTTTT.

The chain is built from TRBV10-3 and TRBJ2-7, with D possibly being TRBD2 (5 bases). The V gene's germline CDR1 is ENHRY and CDR2 SYGVKD. CDR3 size: 15 residues. V was pared by 3 bases and J by 0 bases, with 12 bases between. The CDR3, as DNA: TGTGCCATCAGTGAAGAGGGCTTCAGCTCCTACGAGCAGTACTTC. Its protein product is CAISEEGFSSYEQYF.

This clone occurred many times. The sample contains more than one DNA sequence encoding this CDR3. The V gene is TRBV28, the J gene TRBJ1-2; maybe TRBD1 (5 bases). Trimming took 5 bases from V and 6 from J, leaving 16 bases between them. Germline values: CDR1 MDHEN, CDR2 SYDVKM. This CDR3 is 14 amino acids long. The DNA for the CDR3 is TGTGCCAGCAGTCCAACCGAGGGGTCCCATGGCTACACCTTC. Its protein product is CASSPTEGSHGYTF.

Notes on this clone: A much larger clone differs by one base, so this may be a read error. The sample holds other DNA sequences that translate to the same CDR3. The chain uses TRBV28 and TRBJ2-7; D might be TRBD2 (6 bases). The V end lost 3 bases, the J end lost 3 bases, and 12 bases lay between the germline ends. CDR1 is MDHEN, CDR2 SYDVKM, per germline. CDR3 size: 14 residues. The CDR3, as DNA: TGTGCCAGCAGTTTCCCGGGGGAGTACTACGAGCAGTACTTC. Encoded protein: CASSFPGEYYEQYF.

This rearrangement joins TRBV19 to TRBJ1-5; D gene ambiguous. The germline V gene has CDR1 LNHDA and CDR2 SQIVND (reference sequence). The CDR3 runs to 14 residues. Trimming removed 8 bases from V and 2 bases from J, with 13 bases in between. CDR3 in amino acids: CASLKVGGNQPQHF. For the CDR3, the DNA is TGTGCCAGTCTGAAGGTTGGGGGCAATCAGCCCCAGCATTTT.

V gene TRBV7-9 combines with J gene TRBJ1-2, with TRBD1 as a possible D gene (5 bases). The CDR3 extends over 15 amino acids. Trimming shortened V by 5 bases and J by 3 bases, and 16 bases separated the two germline ends. Germline values: CDR1 SEHNR, CDR2 FQNEAQ (reference sequence). The CDR3 DNA is TGTGCCAGCAGCCGTGAAACAGGAGGGGACTATGGCTACACCTTC. Encoded protein: CASSRETGGDYGYTF. Complete variable domain (other parts from reference TRBV7-9 and TRBJ1-2): DTGVSQNPRHKITKRGQNVTFRCDPISEHNRLYWYRQTLGQGPEFLTYFQNEAQLEKSRLLSDRFSAERPKGSFSTLEIQRTEQGDSAMYLCASSRETGGDYGYTFGSGTRLTVV.

The chain links TRBV10-3 to TRBJ2-1; 9 positions match TRBD2. V shed 4 bases, J shed 11 bases, and the junction held 21 bases outside the gene matches. CDR3 length equals 18 residues. Germline V gene sequence: CDR1 ENHRY, CDR2 SYGVKD. The CDR3 here is CAISVPKLAGRKGTQQFF. The CDR3, as DNA: TGTGCCATCAGTGTCCCGAAGCTAGCGGGACGGAAAGGGACACAGCAGTTCTTC.

The rearrangement joins TRBV2 to TRBJ2-1; 7 bases map to TRBD2. This CDR3 is 13 amino acids long. In germline, CDR1 is SNHLY, CDR2 FYNNEI. Trimming cost V 4 bases and J 12 bases; bases outside gene matches: 9. This CDR3 reads CASSATEAGVQFF. The CDR3 nucleotides are TGTGCCAGCAGTGCTACGGAGGCGGGAGTGCAGTTCTTC.

This clone was counted a single time. The V and J genes are TRBV28 and TRBJ2-7; TRBD1 matches at 9 bases. Per the germline V gene, CDR1 is MDHEN and CDR2 is SYDVKM. The CDR3 spans 18 residues. Trimming removed 3 bases from V and 7 bases from J; junction bases left unmatched: 19. The CDR3, as DNA: TGTGCCAGCAGTTTCCAGCCGGGACAGGGAGTGGTGGGGTTAGAGCAGTACTTC. Its translation: CASSFQPGQGVVGLEQYF.

This clone was recorded at least ten times. The rearrangement links TRBV5-1 to TRBJ2-3, with TRBD2 identical over 8 bases. This CDR3 comprises 15 residues. V was clipped by 0 bases and J by 1 base; unmatched bases: 1. The germline gives CDR1 SGHRS, CDR2 YFSETQ. The CDR3 here is CASSLEAGGTDTQYF. The DNA for the CDR3 is TGCGCCAGCAGCTTGGAAGCGGGGGGCACAGATACGCAGTATTTT.

The V and J genes are TRBV5-1 and TRBJ2-3; 13 nucleotides line up with TRBD2. The CDR3 spans 15 residues. With V trimmed by 5 bases and J by 7 bases, 7 bases remained unmatched. In germline, CDR1 is SGHRS, CDR2 YFSETQ. CDR3 coding DNA: TGCGCCAGCAGTTCAGGACTAGCGGGAGTAAATACGCAGTATTTT. It yields the protein CASSSGLAGVNTQYF.

V usage is TRBV5-4 and J usage is TRBJ2-3, with D perhaps matching TRBD2 (5 bases). Germline V CDR1 and CDR2: SGHNT, YYREEE (reference sequence). The CDR3 length is 19 residues. Trimming removed 4 bases at V and 4 bases at J, with 28 bases between. CDR3 in amino acids: CASSPGVLGISQAPDTQYF. CDR3 in DNA: TGTGCCAGCAGCCCCGGGGTCCTAGGGATCTCCCAAGCCCCAGATACGCAGTATTTT.

The rearrangement uses TRBV5-3 and TRBJ2-4; D unresolved. TRBV5-3 is an open reading frame, and its role is uncertain. This CDR3 region has 19 residues. Trimming cost V 4 bases and J 0 bases, with 23 bases left between them. CDR3 amino acids: CARSPPEITDALAKNIQYF. CDR3 coding DNA: TGTGCCAGAAGCCCCCCCGAGATTACGGACGCCCTAGCCAAAAACATTCAGTACTTC.

The chain links TRBV7-9 to TRBJ2-2, with TRBD1 matching 7 bases. CDR1 and CDR2 from the germline V gene are SEHNR and FQNEAQ (reference sequence). CDR3 length equals 14 residues. With V trimmed by 4 bases and J by 1 base, 0 bases remained unmatched. CDR3 bases: TGTGCCAGCAGCTGGACAGGGAACACCGGGGAGCTGTTTTTT. Translated: CASSWTGNTGELFF.

This rearrangement joins TRBV30 to TRBJ1-4; 8 bases are a match to TRBD1. CDR3 length: 16 amino acids. Germline CDR1 GTSNPN, CDR2 SVGIG (reference sequence). Trimming removed 3 bases from V and 4 bases from J; junction bases left unmatched: 10. CDR3 residues: CAWSPFPGGVNEKLFF. In nucleotides, the CDR3 is TGTGCCTGGAGCCCATTCCCAGGGGGCGTTAATGAAAAACTGTTTTTT.

The V call is TRBV5-6, the J call TRBJ2-3; the D gene could be TRBD1 or TRBD2 (6 bases each). The CDR3 loop spans 16 amino acids. The V end lost 3 bases, the J end lost 2 bases, and 16 bases lay between the germline ends. The germline V gene has CDR1 SGHDT and CDR2 YYEEEE. CDR3 nucleotides: TGTGCCAGCAGCTGGGGGGCCGGGGGTTACACAGATACGCAGTATTTT. It codes for CASSWGAGGYTDTQYF.

The J gene is TRBJ2-1, the V gene TRBV25-1, with a tentative D call TRBD2 (6 bases). CDR1 MGHDK and CDR2 SYGVNS come from the germline V gene. V was cut by 5 bases and J by 9 bases, with 11 bases left in between. There are 12 residues in the CDR3. The DNA of the CDR3 is TGTGCCAGCAGTCCCTACGGGGGTGAGCAGTTCTTC. It yields the protein CASSPYGGEQFF.

V and J are TRBV10-3 and TRBJ2-2; 7 nucleotides match TRBD2. Germline V gene data show CDR1 as ENHRY and CDR2 as SYGVKD. CDR3 length equals 16 residues. With 4 bases clipped from V and 4 bases from J, the junction kept 9 bases outside the gene matches. CDR3 sequence: CAISAGRATGTGELFF. The CDR3 DNA sequence: TGTGCCATCAGTGCTGGGAGGGCAACTGGCACCGGGGAGCTGTTTTTT.

The J gene is TRBJ2-1, the V gene TRBV15, with 9 bases lining up with TRBD2. The trim removed 1 base at V and 9 bases at J, leaving 1 base unmatched. CDR1 is LNHNV and CDR2 is YYDKDF in the germline V gene (reference sequence). This CDR3 spans 13 amino acids. The DNA for the CDR3 is TGTGCCACCAGCAGAGGGACTAGCGCTGAGCAGTTCTTC. Translated: CATSRGTSAEQFF.

This clone was recorded a few times. The CDR3 DNA sequence: TGTGCCAGCAGTATTCGACTAGCGGGAGGTTTCCACAATGAGCAGTTCTTC. It codes for CASSIRLAGGFHNEQFF. This chain joins TRBV2 and TRBJ2-1, with TRBD2 matching over 13 bases. Trimming took 5 bases from V and 5 from J; bases not matched to a gene: 9. The CDR3 totals 17 residues. The germline V gene has CDR1 SNHLY and CDR2 FYNNEI.

This chain uses TRBV2 with TRBJ1-4; 9 nucleotides agree with TRBD1. Germline V lookup: CDR1 SNHLY, CDR2 FYNNEI. This CDR3 is 13 amino acids long. Losses at the gene ends were 10 bases for V and 6 bases for J; bases not matched to a gene: 6. CDR3 region: CATAGTGHEKLFF. In nucleotides, the CDR3 is TGTGCCACCGCTGGGACAGGGCATGAAAAACTGTTTTTT.